This entry features one T cell receptor beta chain sequence. This CDR3 comprises 13 residues. V dropped 6 bases and J dropped 4 bases, with 12 bases sitting between them. CDR1 and CDR2 (germline): MDHEN, SYDVKM. This sample was taken from a study of identical twins. Template switching added a universal primer binding site, and final cDNA carried unique molecular identifiers. Using its own MiXCR run on the 5' RACE reads, TCRdb lists one record per CDR3 protein. The sample contains approximately 700,000 distinct CDR3 sequences, roughly 18% of which appear only once. The sample also formed part of further work on T cells expressing NK-cell markers.

The chain recombines TRBV28 with TRBJ1-2; maybe TRBD1 (6 bases). The specimen sequenced was PBMCs. The sequence came from a young woman in good health. This CDR3 reads CASSRRDTYGYTF. The CDR3 DNA sequence: TGTGCCAGCAGCCGACGGGACACCTATGGCTACACCTTC.